These 14 T cell receptor beta chains came from one sample sequenced in a study of T cell responses to AZD1222 COVID-19 vaccine. Profiling relied on immunoSEQ multiplex PCR, and the TCRdb table lists in-frame clones only, not all of them. The sample holds about 78,000 clones; roughly 80% are singletons and the top ten take around 2.8%. Material: peripheral blood, obtained on day 0 of AZD1222 vaccination. The receptors originated from an adult in good health.

The V and J genes are TRBV5-1 and TRBJ1-1, with D perhaps matching TRBD1 (6 bases). From germline, CDR1 is SGHRS and CDR2 YFSETQ. V was shortened by 3 bases and J by 4 bases, with 16 bases between the two germline ends. The CDR3 length is 15 residues. CDR3 coding DNA: TGCGCCAGCAGCTGGAGTCCCGAGGGGGGCACTGAAGCTTTCTTT. The encoded protein is CASSWSPEGGTEAFF.

This clone has more than one count but fewer than ten. The J gene is TRBJ2-7, the V gene TRBV28; TRBD2 aligns across 10 bases. The CDR3 has 16 amino acids. Per germline, CDR1 MDHEN and CDR2 SYDVKM. Trimming at V came to 6 bases and at J to 0 bases, leaving 8 bases not matched to a gene. The CDR3 region is CASSSSGGGVSYEQYF. CDR3 DNA sequence: TGTGCCAGCAGCTCTAGCGGGGGAGGGGTCTCCTACGAGCAGTACTTC.

The chain links TRBV5-1 to TRBJ1-1, with D unresolved. The ends were cut back, 3 bases at V and 0 bases at J, with 9 bases in the middle. The germline V gene has CDR1 SGHRS and CDR2 YFSETQ. The CDR3 loop spans 14 amino acids. The CDR3 DNA is TGCGCCAGCAGCTCTACAGTGATGAACACTGAAGCTTTCTTT. Translating gives CASSSTVMNTEAFF. The variable domain in full, completed from reference TRBV5-1 and TRBJ1-1, reads KAGVTQTPRYLIKTRGQQVTLSCSPISGHRSVSWYQQTPGQGLQFLFEYFSETQRNKGNFPGRFSGRQFSNSRSEMNVSTLELGDSALYLCASSSTVMNTEAFFGQGTRLTVV.

The chain recombines TRBV12-3 or TRBV12-4 with TRBJ2-7; D not resolved. The CDR3 spans 12 residues. The ends were cut back, 6 bases at V and 0 bases at J, with 6 bases in the middle. In DNA, the CDR3 is TGTGCCAGCAGCCATAACTCCTACGAGCAGTACTTC. Translation: CASSHNSYEQYF.

The chain joins TRBV10-2 to TRBJ1-4; D ambiguous. Trimming took off 3 bases at V and 8 bases at J, with 16 bases between the two ends. Germline CDR1 is WSHSY and CDR2 is SAAADI. The CDR3 covers 15 residues. CDR3 DNA: TGCGCCAGCAGTGAAACGACTACCGTCGGAGAAAAACTGTTTTTT. Amino acids: CASSETTTVGEKLFF.

J is TRBJ2-7 and V is TRBV7-9; 11 nucleotides match TRBD2. From germline, CDR1 is SEHNR and CDR2 FQNEAQ (reference sequence). The junction had 6 bases not matched to a gene; V was cut back by 4 bases and J by 7 bases. The CDR3 runs to 14 residues. CDR3 sequence: CASSYTSGSSEQYF. CDR3 sequence (DNA): TGTGCCAGCAGCTATACTAGCGGGAGTAGTGAGCAGTACTTC.

Notes on this clone: Sequence at one end of the junction differs from germline and may be a read error. This CDR3 reads CASSPRGFYVYTF. The DNA of the CDR3 is TGTGCCAGCAGCCCCCGGGGCTTTTATGTCTACACCTTC. The V gene is TRBV7-9, the J gene TRBJ1-2; a weak D match, TRBD1 (5 bases). CDR3 size: 13 residues. Looked up from germline, CDR1 is SEHNR and CDR2 is FQNEAQ (reference sequence). The full variable domain, in which reference TRBV7-9 and TRBJ1-2 provide the parts outside the CDR3, is DTGVSQNPRHKITKRGQNVTFRCDPISEHNRLYWYRQTLGQGPEFLTYFQNEAQLEKSRLLSDRFSAERPKGSFSTLEIQRTEQGDSAMYLCASSPRGFYVYTFGSGTRLTVV.

The chain recombines TRBV7-9 with TRBJ2-5, with D possibly matching TRBD2 (6 bases). Germline V CDR1 and CDR2: SEHNR, FQNEAQ (reference sequence). The CDR3 totals 15 residues. V lost 6 bases, J lost 2 bases, and 16 bases lay in between. CDR3 region: CASSSWILAQETQYF. The CDR3 DNA is TGTGCCAGCAGTTCATGGATACTAGCTCAAGAGACCCAGTACTTC.

The V call is TRBV5-6, the J call TRBJ1-6; 7 nucleotides line up with TRBD1. CDR1 and CDR2 from the germline V gene are SGHDT and YYEEEE. CDR3 length: 15 residues. V dropped 0 bases and J dropped 6; count of bases not matched to a gene: 3. CDR3 sequence (DNA): TGTGCCAGCAGCTTGGACAGGGGTAGTAATTCACCCCTCCACTTT. Translation gives CASSLDRGSNSPLHF.

The chain couples TRBV5-1 to TRBJ1-6, with TRBD1 matching 8 bases. Per germline, CDR1 SGHRS and CDR2 YFSETQ. The CDR3 length is 15 residues. The V and J ends lost 4 bases and 5 bases, in that order; junction bases with no gene match: 5. The CDR3 reads CASSTGQGNNSPLHF. CDR3 DNA sequence: TGCGCCAGCAGCACAGGACAGGGAAATAATTCACCCCTCCACTTT.

The rearrangement links TRBV4-3 to TRBJ2-2; 8 bases align to TRBD2. Germline V gives CDR1 LGHNA, CDR2 YSLEER. Trimming removed 1 base from V and 1 base from J; junction bases left unmatched: 8. The CDR3 extends over 18 amino acids. This CDR3 is CASSQGPGGALNTGELFF. The CDR3 DNA reads TGCGCCAGCAGCCAAGGGCCCGGGGGGGCTTTGAACACCGGGGAGCTGTTTTTT.

This clone was seen more than once but under ten times. The chain couples TRBV24-1 to TRBJ1-1; D not resolved. There are 15 residues in the CDR3. Germline loops: CDR1 KGHDR, CDR2 SFDVKD. V was shortened by 1 base and J by 2 bases, with 10 bases between the two germline ends. CDR3 sequence reads: CATSDFQHSNTEAFF. DNA of the CDR3: TGTGCCACCAGTGATTTTCAGCACAGCAACACTGAAGCTTTCTTT.

The chain couples TRBV2 to TRBJ2-3; 10 bases line up with TRBD1. With V trimmed by 6 bases and J by 4 bases, 1 base remained unmatched. Germline assignment: CDR1 SNHLY and CDR2 FYNNEI. The CDR3 runs 13 residues. The CDR3 protein is CASRGQGADTQYF. CDR3 bases: TGTGCCAGCAGAGGACAGGGGGCAGATACGCAGTATTTT.

Only one count was recorded for this clone. The V gene is TRBV5-4, the J gene TRBJ2-2; no definite D call. V shed 2 bases and J shed 5 bases, with 13 bases lying between them. Germline CDR1 reads SGHNT; CDR2 reads YYREEE (reference sequence). The CDR3 is 15 residues long. CDR3 amino acids: CASSFRAQGTGELFF. The CDR3 DNA follows: TGTGCCAGCAGCTTCCGGGCCCAAGGGACCGGGGAGCTGTTTTTT.